The entry below describes one T cell receptor beta chain. Its target is unknown. The data stem from a study of vaccination effects on CD4 cells after COVID-19. The length of the CDR3 is 15 residues. The V gene end was trimmed by 5 bases and the J gene end by 4 bases; junction bases not matched to a gene: 6. The V gene's germline CDR1 is SGHRS and CDR2 YFSETQ. Within the ViraFEST assay, antigen-specific CD4+ T cells underwent expansion with viral peptide pools prior to sequencing. Cells that had been cultured for 10 days were the source of isolated CD4+ T cells. The vaccine given was either BNT162b2 or mRNA-1273, in two doses. Measured with immunoSEQ multiplex PCR; TCRdb has only the in-frame clones, and not every one. Among some 30,000 clones listed, about 66% were seen once.

This TCR was sampled from a human donor who received a COVID-19 vaccine. The V gene is TRBV5-1, the J gene TRBJ1-3; the match to TRBD1 covers 10 bases. The sample in question was CD4+ T cells from PBMCs cultured with SARS-CoV-2 spike peptides, obtained after COVID-19 vaccination. DNA for the CDR3: TGCGCCAGCAGTATCGGACAGGGGGGAGGAAACACCATATATTTT. Its translation: CASSIGQGGGNTIYF.